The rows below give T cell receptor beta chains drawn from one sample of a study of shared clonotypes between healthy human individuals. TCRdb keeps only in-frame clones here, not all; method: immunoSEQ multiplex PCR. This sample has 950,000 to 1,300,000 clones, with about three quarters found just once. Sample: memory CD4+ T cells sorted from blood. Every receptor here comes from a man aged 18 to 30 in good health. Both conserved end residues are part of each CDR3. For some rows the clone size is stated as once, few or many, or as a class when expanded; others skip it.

CDR3aa: CASSWRLYYEQYF
abundance: few
v_gene: TRBV11-2
j_gene: TRBJ2-7

CDR3aa: CASSLVPGGSYEQYF
abundance: .
v_gene: TRBV7-8
j_gene: TRBJ2-7

CDR3aa: CASSLDRNYGYTF
abundance: .
v_gene: TRBV5-6
j_gene: TRBJ1-2

CDR3aa: CASSPSPERAQYF
abundance: once
v_gene: TRBV9
j_gene: TRBJ2-3

CDR3aa: CASSGRDRGTEAFF
abundance: .
v_gene: TRBV5-4
j_gene: TRBJ1-1

CDR3aa: CASSPPPYGTQYF
abundance: .
v_gene: TRBV5-1
j_gene: TRBJ2-5

CDR3aa: CASSSQGKDGYTF
abundance: .
v_gene: TRBV27
j_gene: TRBJ1-2

CDR3aa: CASSVYTGTGASTGELFF
abundance: .
v_gene: TRBV6-1
j_gene: TRBJ2-2

CDR3aa: CAWRGGAETQYF
abundance: many
v_gene: TRBV30
j_gene: TRBJ2-5

CDR3aa: CASSEGGALGETQYF
abundance: .
v_gene: TRBV6-1
j_gene: TRBJ2-5

CDR3aa: CAIRGPGRAQPQHF
abundance: .
v_gene: TRBV10-3
j_gene: TRBJ1-5

CDR3aa: CASSFTDNQETQYF
abundance: .
v_gene: TRBV9
j_gene: TRBJ2-5

CDR3aa: CASSPGTDRETQYF
abundance: .
v_gene: TRBV5-4
j_gene: TRBJ2-5

CDR3aa: CASSSFPGAGANVLTF
abundance: .
v_gene: TRBV7-3
j_gene: TRBJ2-6

CDR3aa: CASSPLDRDNQPQHF
abundance: .
v_gene: TRBV28
j_gene: TRBJ1-5

CDR3aa: CASSRTDRAGNTIYF
abundance: .
v_gene: TRBV19
j_gene: TRBJ1-3

CDR3aa: CAWSVGALGNTIYF
abundance: once
v_gene: TRBV30
j_gene: TRBJ1-3

CDR3aa: CASSVGAYSGNTIYF
abundance: .
v_gene: TRBV9
j_gene: TRBJ1-3

CDR3aa: CASSYGAGRYEQYF
abundance: once
v_gene: TRBV6-5
j_gene: TRBJ2-7

CDR3aa: CASSVAAGKDYGYTF
abundance: .
v_gene: TRBV9
j_gene: TRBJ1-2

CDR3aa: CASSLVGVPLTEAFF
abundance: .
v_gene: TRBV6-1
j_gene: TRBJ1-1

CDR3aa: CASSPLGQPQHF
abundance: .
v_gene: TRBV6-5
j_gene: TRBJ1-5

CDR3aa: CASKGYPMNTEAFF
abundance: few
v_gene: TRBV13
j_gene: TRBJ1-1